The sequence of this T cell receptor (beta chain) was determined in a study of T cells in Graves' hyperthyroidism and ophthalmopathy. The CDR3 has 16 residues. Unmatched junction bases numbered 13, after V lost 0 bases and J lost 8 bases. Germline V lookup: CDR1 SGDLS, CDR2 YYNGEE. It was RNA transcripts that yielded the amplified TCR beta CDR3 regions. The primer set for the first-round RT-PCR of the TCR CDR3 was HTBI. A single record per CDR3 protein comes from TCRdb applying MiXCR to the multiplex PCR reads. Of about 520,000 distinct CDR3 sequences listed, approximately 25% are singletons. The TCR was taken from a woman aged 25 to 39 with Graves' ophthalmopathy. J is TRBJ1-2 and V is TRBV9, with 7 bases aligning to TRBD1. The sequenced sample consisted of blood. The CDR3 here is CASSVGQTGIEKGYTF. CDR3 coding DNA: TGTGCCAGCAGCGTAGGGCAGACAGGGATTGAGAAGGGCTACACCTTC.